This T cell receptor beta chain originates from a study of blood T cell repertoires in COVID-19. Study at large: There were acute and convalescent COVID-19 samples, and they came from the United States, Italy and Spain. Sample material is recorded as cDNA or gDNA derived from T cells, B-cell-depleted T cells, or PBMCs.

Method: immunoSEQ multiplex PCR; TCRdb's copy keeps in-frame clones and lacks some. The sample records about 220,000 clones, roughly 84% being singletons. The CDR3 covers 15 residues. J gave up 5 bases and V 3 bases, and 7 bases lay outside the gene matches. Germline assignment: CDR1 MNHEY and CDR2 SMNVEV (reference sequence). The receptor comes from a man aged 25 to 40 with active or convalescent COVID-19. Input material: peripheral blood. The chain combines TRBV27 with TRBJ2-7, with TRBD1 identical over 10 bases. DNA of the CDR3: TGTGCCAGCAGTTTCGGGCGGGACAGGGGACACGAGCAGTACTTC. The encoded protein is CASSFGRDRGHEQYF.